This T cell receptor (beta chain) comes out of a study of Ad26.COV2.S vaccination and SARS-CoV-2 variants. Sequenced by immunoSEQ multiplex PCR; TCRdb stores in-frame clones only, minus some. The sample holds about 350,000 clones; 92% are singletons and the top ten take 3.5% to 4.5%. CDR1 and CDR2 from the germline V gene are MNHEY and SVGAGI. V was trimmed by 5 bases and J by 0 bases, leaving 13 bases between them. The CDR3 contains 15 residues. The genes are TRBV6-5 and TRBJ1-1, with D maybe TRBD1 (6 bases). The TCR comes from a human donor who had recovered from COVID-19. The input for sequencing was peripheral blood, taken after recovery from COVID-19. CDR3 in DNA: TGTGCCAGCAGTAGCGGGACACCTATGAACACTGAAGCTTTCTTT. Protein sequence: CASSSGTPMNTEAFF.